What follows are 10 T cell receptor beta chains derived from one specimen sequenced in a study of T cells after yellow fever vaccination. MiXCR, run by TCRdb on the 5' RACE reads, gives a single entry per CDR3 protein. The repertoire holds about 170,000 distinct CDR3 sequences, with roughly 6.2% as singletons. The sample consisted of CD4+ T cells sorted from PBMCs, taken on the day of the first yellow fever vaccination. The receptor set was obtained from a man younger than 35 who received the YFV17D yellow fever vaccine.

As concerns this clonotype: A junction boundary mismatches the germline segment, possibly from a read error. The chain is built from TRBV3-1 and TRBJ2-7, with 7 bases lining up with TRBD2. The CDR3 runs to 19 residues. From germline, CDR1 is LGHDT and CDR2 YNNKEL (reference sequence). CDR3 loop: CATSPQMASAGTPSYEQYF. The CDR3 coding sequence is TGTGCCACCAGCCCGCAGATGGCCTCAGCGGGGACCCCCTCCTACGAGCAGTACTTC.

This clonotype was counted many times. V and J are TRBV18 and TRBJ2-1; 8 nucleotides match TRBD1. The CDR3 length is 14 residues. The germline V gene has CDR1 KGHSH and CDR2 LQKENI. V gave up 1 base and J gave up 8 bases; unmatched junction bases: 4. The CDR3: CASSPRTGFDEQFF. CDR3 nucleotide sequence: TGTGCCAGCTCACCACGGACAGGGTTCGATGAGCAGTTCTTC.

Only a few counts were recorded for this clonotype. The rearrangement links TRBV12-3 or TRBV12-4 to TRBJ1-1; 8 bases are shared with TRBD1. The CDR3 sequence is 16 residues long. V shed 8 bases and J 1 base; nucleotides not matched to a gene: 12. The CDR3: CASSRQQGAGNTEAFF. For the CDR3, the DNA is TGTGCCAGCTCCCGTCAGCAGGGGGCTGGGAACACTGAAGCTTTCTTT.

The chain couples TRBV4-2 to TRBJ2-7; D uncertain. Germline CDR1 is LGHNA and CDR2 is YNFKEQ. The CDR3 spans 16 residues. V was clipped by 1 base and J by 1 base, with 14 bases between them. The CDR3 here is CASSQGVSSLSYEQYF. In nucleotides, the CDR3 is TGTGCCAGCAGCCAAGGGGTTTCCTCCTTATCCTACGAGCAGTACTTC.

With respect to this clonotype: This likely comes from a read error, as the CDR3 has no conserved phenylalanine or tryptophan at its end. The limits of the CDR3 on the DNA are not certain, so only TCRdb's listed CDR3 is given. The chain is built from TRBV20-1 and TRBJ2-3; TRBD2, the table's D call, was not compared with the DNA. Germline loops: CDR1 DFQATT, CDR2 SNEGSKA (reference sequence). The CDR3 is 21 amino acids in total, end residues counted. This CDR3 is CSAATTSAVKSSSTGSRRMTS.

For this clonotype: This may stem from a read error, because a much larger clone lies one nucleotide away. In DNA form, the CDR3 reads TGTGCCTGCAGTCGTAGCGGGGGGGCCAGTAGGAGGAATGAGCAGTTCTTC. This sequence encodes CACSRSGGASRRNEQFF. The V call is TRBV3-1, the J call TRBJ2-1; TRBD2 aligns across 11 bases. This CDR3 is 17 amino acids long. The germline gives CDR1 LGHDT, CDR2 YNNKEL (reference sequence).

J is TRBJ1-5 and V is TRBV20-1, with D hard to call. Per the germline V gene, CDR1 is DFQATT and CDR2 is SNEGSKA (reference sequence). This CDR3 has 16 amino acids. Deletions cut 3 bases from V and 2 bases from J, with 17 bases between. CDR3 nucleotides: TGCAGTGCTAGGAGGGCTTTGGGATATGGCAATCAGCCCCAGCATTTT. This encodes CSARRALGYGNQPQHF.

This clonotype was recorded many times. The J gene is TRBJ1-1, the V gene TRBV7-9, with D hard to call. V dropped 7 bases and J dropped 1 base, with 10 bases sitting between them. Looked up from germline, CDR1 is SEHNR and CDR2 is FQNEAQ (reference sequence). The CDR3 totals 13 residues. The CDR3 bases are TGTGCCAGCAACCCCCGCCGGAACACTGAAGCTTTCTTT. The encoded protein is CASNPRRNTEAFF.

This clonotype has at least ten counts. The rearrangement links TRBV28 to TRBJ1-6, with D perhaps matching TRBD1 (5 bases). This CDR3 region has 16 residues. The germline gives CDR1 MDHEN, CDR2 SYDVKM. V lost 8 bases, J lost 8 bases, and 22 bases lay in between. The CDR3 region is CASGGTGEALDSPLHF. The CDR3 bases are TGTGCCAGCGGTGGGACGGGGGAGGCCTTAGATTCACCCCTCCACTTT.

The V call is TRBV7-3, the J call TRBJ2-3; D is perhaps TRBD2 (6 bases). Germline V gene data show CDR1 as SGHTA and CDR2 as FQGTGA. With 2 bases removed from V and 2 bases from J, the gap between germline ends came to 11 bases. This CDR3 has 15 amino acids. CDR3: CASSLGGAHTDTQYF. CDR3 DNA: TGTGCCAGCAGCTTAGGCGGGGCGCACACAGATACGCAGTATTTT.